This TCR beta chain came from a study of T cells in Graves' hyperthyroidism and ophthalmopathy. From RNA transcripts, TCR beta CDR3 regions were amplified. In the first-round RT-PCR of the TCR CDR3, the HTBI primer set was used. TCRdb re-derived calls from the multiplex PCR reads in MiXCR, one entry per CDR3 protein. The data show about 300,000 distinct CDR3 sequences, 16% seen once. Graves' hyperthyroidism without ophthalmopathy progression within 18 months was termed stable. Participants, patients aged 18 to 65, had newly diagnosed hyperthyroidism with a duration under 2 months. The CDR3 is 14 residues long. CDR1 is DFQATT, CDR2 SNEGSKA, per germline (reference sequence). Trimming took off 1 base at V and 5 bases at J, with 15 bases between the two ends.

This TCR came from a man under 40 with Graves' hyperthyroidism. J is TRBJ2-7 and V is TRBV20-1; the D is unclear. The sample consisted of blood. The CDR3 loop reads CSARVGRAEDEQYF. The DNA for the CDR3 is TGCAGTGCTAGAGTTGGAAGGGCCGAGGACGAGCAGTACTTC.